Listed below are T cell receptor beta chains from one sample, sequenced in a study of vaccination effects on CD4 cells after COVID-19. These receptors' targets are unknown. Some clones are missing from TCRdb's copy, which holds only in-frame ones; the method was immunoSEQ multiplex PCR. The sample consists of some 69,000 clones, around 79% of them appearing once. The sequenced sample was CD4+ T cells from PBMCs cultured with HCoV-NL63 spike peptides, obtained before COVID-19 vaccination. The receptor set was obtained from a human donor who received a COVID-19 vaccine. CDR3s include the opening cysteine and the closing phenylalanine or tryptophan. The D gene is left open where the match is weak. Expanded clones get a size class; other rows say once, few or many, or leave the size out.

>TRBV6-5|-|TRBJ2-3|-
TGTGCCAGCAGTCCGGGCCCTTACACAGATACGCAGTATTTT
CASSPGPYTDTQYF
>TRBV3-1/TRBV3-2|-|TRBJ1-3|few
TGTGCCAGCAGCCAAGCCCAGGCAGGAAACACCATATATTTT
CASSQAQAGNTIYF
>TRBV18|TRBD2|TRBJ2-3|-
TGTGCCAGCTCACCTATTCTGGCTAGCGGGGCGAGCACAGATACGCAGTATTTT
CASSPILASGASTDTQYF
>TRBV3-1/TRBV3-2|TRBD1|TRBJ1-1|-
TGTGCCAGCAGCCGAGGGGACAGGGGGAACACTGAAGCTTTCTTT
CASSRGDRGNTEAFF
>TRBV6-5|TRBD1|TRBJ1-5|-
TGTGCCAGCAGTCGGGGGACAGGGGGCTACCAGCCCCAGCATTTT
CASSRGTGGYQPQHF
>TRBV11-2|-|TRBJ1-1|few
TGTGCCAGCAGCTTAGTTGGGACTGAAGCTTTCTTT
CASSLVGTEAFF
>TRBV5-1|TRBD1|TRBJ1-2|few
TGCGCCAGCAGCCCTCAGATGACAGGGGCTGGGGGCTACACCTTC
CASSPQMTGAGGYTF
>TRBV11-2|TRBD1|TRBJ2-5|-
TGTGCCAGCAGTAGGGGGCTGGATGAGACCCAGTACTTC
CASSRGLDETQYF
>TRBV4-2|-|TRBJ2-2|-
TGTGCCAGCAGCCATACCCCAGGGACCGGGGAGCTGTTTTTT
CASSHTPGTGELFF
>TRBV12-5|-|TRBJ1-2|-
TGTGCTAGTGCCCCGGACAGTAACTATGGCTACACCTTC
CASAPDSNYGYTF
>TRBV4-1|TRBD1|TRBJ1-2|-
TGCGCCAGCAGCCAACCCACCCGACAGGGGCATAGGTATGGCTACACCTTC
CASSQPTRQGHRYGYTF
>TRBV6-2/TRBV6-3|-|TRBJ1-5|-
TGTGCCAGCAGCCGGCCCCAGGGCCCCGGCAATCAGCCCCAGCATTTT
CASSRPQGPGNQPQHF
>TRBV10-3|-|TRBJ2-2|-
TGTGCCATCAGTGAGCCGTTTGACACCGGGGAGCTGTTTTTT
CAISEPFDTGELFF
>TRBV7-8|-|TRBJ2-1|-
TGTGCCAGCAGCTTAAGGTACCACCATGAGCAGTTCTTC
CASSLRYHHEQFF
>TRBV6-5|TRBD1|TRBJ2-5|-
TGTGCCACTTCAGGGGGTGGGACAGCGAAAGAGACCCAGTACTTC
CATSGGGTAKETQYF
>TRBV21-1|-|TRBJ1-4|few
TGTGCCAGCAGCCACTTCCGGTCCGCCGACAACCCTAAAAAACTGTTTTTT
CASSHFRSADNPKKLFF
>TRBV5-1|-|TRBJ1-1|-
TGCGCCAGCAGGTTTGGAGGGTCGGTTGGGGACACTGAAGCTTTCTTT
CASRFGGSVGDTEAFF
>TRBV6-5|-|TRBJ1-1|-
TGTGCCAGCAGTTTTATTGCAAACACTGAAGCTTTCTTT
CASSFIANTEAFF
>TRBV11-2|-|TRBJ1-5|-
TGTGCCAGCAGCCGAAACCCGTCTTCCCCCCAGCATTTT
CASSRNPSSPQHF
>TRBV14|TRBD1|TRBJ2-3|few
TGTGCCAGCAGCCGCTTAAGACAGGGTATTAGCACAGATACGCAGTATTTT
CASSRLRQGISTDTQYF
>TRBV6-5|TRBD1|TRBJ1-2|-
TGTGCCAGCAGACCGGGACAGGGGACCTATGGCTACACCTTC
CASRPGQGTYGYTF
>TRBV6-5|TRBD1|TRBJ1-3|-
TGTGCCAGCAGGACAGACAGGGGGTCTGGAAACACCATATATTTT
CASRTDRGSGNTIYF
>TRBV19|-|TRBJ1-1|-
TGTGCCAGTATGATCTGGCGGCAGGGTAGCACTGAAGCTTTCTTT
CASMIWRQGSTEAFF
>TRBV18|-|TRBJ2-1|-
TGTGCCAGCTCACCAACCGGGCGGAACTCCTACAATGAGCAGTTCTTC
CASSPTGRNSYNEQFF
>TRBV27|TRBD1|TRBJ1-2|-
TGTGCCAGCAGTTCGGTGGGACAGAGCTATGGCTACACCTTC
CASSSVGQSYGYTF
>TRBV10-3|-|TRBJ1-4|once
TGTGCCATCAGAGGGTTAGTGGATGAAAAACTGTTTTTT
CAIRGLVDEKLFF
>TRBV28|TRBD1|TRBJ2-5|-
TGTGCCAGCAGCTCGGACAGGCTCCAAGAGACCCAGTACTTC
CASSSDRLQETQYF
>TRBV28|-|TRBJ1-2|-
TGTGCCAGCAGTTTCACCCAATTTAGACCCTCACAGGGCGGCTACACCTTC
CASSFTQFRPSQGGYTF
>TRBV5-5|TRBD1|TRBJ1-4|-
TGTGCCAGCAGCTTGGGACAGGGGGATAATGAAAAACTGTTTTTT
CASSLGQGDNEKLFF
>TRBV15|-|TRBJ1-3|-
TGTGCCACCAGCGCTAGGAGCTCTGGAAACACCATATATTTT
CATSARSSGNTIYF
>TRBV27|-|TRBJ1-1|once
TGTGCCAGCAGTTTACTGAGGGGGAACACTGAAGCTTTCTTT
CASSLLRGNTEAFF
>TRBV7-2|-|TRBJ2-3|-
TGTGCCAGCAGCTTAGCAGACAGCCCCTCTTTCACAGATACGCAGTATTTT
CASSLADSPSFTDTQYF
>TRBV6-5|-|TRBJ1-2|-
TGTGCCAGCAGGCGGGGACGAGGGGACTATGGCTACACCTTC
CASRRGRGDYGYTF
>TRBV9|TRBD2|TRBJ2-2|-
TGTGCCAGCAGATCCGGACTAGCGGGGGTGAGGAACACCGGGGAGCTGTTTTTT
CASRSGLAGVRNTGELFF
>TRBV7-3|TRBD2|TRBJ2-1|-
TGTGCCAGCAGCTTAGCGGGGGGGCCCAATGAGCAGTTCTTC
CASSLAGGPNEQFF
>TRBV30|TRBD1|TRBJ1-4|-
TGTGCCTGTAACGTCCCGGGACAGGGGGGCCAACTGTTTTTT
CACNVPGQGGQLFF
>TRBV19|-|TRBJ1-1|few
TGTGCCAGTAGTATAGAGAGTGGGCGGGCTTTCTTT
CASSIESGRAFF
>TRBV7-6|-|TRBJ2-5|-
TGTGCCAGCAGCTTAGCGGGGGTGGGGAGGCAAGAGACCCAGTACTTC
CASSLAGVGRQETQYF
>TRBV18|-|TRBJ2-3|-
TGTGCCAGCTCACCTAGGGTGATCTCCACAGATACGCAGTATTTT
CASSPRVISTDTQYF
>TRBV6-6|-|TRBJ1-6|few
TGTGCCAGCAGTAAACAGGGTTATAATTCACCCCTCCACTTT
CASSKQGYNSPLHF
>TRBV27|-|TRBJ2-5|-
TGTGCCAGCAGTTTATCAATCAGGGGTTCTGTGACCCAGTACTTC
CASSLSIRGSVTQYF
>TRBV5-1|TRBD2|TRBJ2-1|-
TGCGCCAGCAGCTTGGAATGGCGGGGGGTGTACAATGAGCAGTTCTTC
CASSLEWRGVYNEQFF
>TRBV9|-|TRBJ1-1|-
TGTGCCAGCAGCGTACTCGCCGAGAACACTGAAGCTTTCTTT
CASSVLAENTEAFF
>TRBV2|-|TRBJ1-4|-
TGTGCCAGCAGCGTTGGACTCAGGGAAAAACTGTTTTTT
CASSVGLREKLFF
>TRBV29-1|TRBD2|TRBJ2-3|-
TGCAGCGTACAACTAGCGGCTAGCACAGATACGCAGTATTTT
CSVQLAASTDTQYF
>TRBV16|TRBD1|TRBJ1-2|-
TGTGCCAGCAGCCTAGGGACAGGGATTGGCGGCTACACCTTC
CASSLGTGIGGYTF
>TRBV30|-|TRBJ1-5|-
TGTGCCTGGACCTACAAGGGATGGGGCAATCAGCCCCAGCATTTT
CAWTYKGWGNQPQHF
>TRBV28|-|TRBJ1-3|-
TGTGCCAGCAGTCAGGGGCCTGGAAACACCATATATTTT
CASSQGPGNTIYF
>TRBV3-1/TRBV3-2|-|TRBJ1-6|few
TGTGCCAGCAGGGACGGACAGTATAATTCACCCCTCCACTTT
CASRDGQYNSPLHF
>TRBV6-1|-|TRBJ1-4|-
TGTGCCAGCAGTGAAGGCAGGGTCCCTTCTAATGAAAAACTGTTTTTT
CASSEGRVPSNEKLFF
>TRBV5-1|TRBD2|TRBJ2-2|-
TGCGCCAGCATGGGGCTAGCGGACATCGCGAACACCGGGGAGCTGTTTTTT
CASMGLADIANTGELFF
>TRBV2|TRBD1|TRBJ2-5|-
TGTGCCAGCATCCAACTGGGACAGAAAGAAGAGACCCAGTACTTC
CASIQLGQKEETQYF
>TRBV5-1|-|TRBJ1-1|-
TGCGCCAGCAGCTTCGGGCCAGATATGAACACTGAAGCTTTCTTT
CASSFGPDMNTEAFF
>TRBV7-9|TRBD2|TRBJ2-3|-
TGTGCCAGCAGCCTCGGGGGGGCCTACACAGATACGCAGTATTTT
CASSLGGAYTDTQYF
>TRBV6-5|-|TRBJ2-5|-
TGTGCCAGCAGTCGGGACCAAGAGACCCAGTACTTC
CASSRDQETQYF
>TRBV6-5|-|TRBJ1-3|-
TGTGCCAGCAGTTACTCACGGGGGAGCTCTGGAAACACCATATATTTT
CASSYSRGSSGNTIYF
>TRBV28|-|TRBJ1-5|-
TGTGCCAGCAGGGATCAGCCCCAGCATTTT
CASRDQPQHF
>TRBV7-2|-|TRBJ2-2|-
TGTGCCAGCAGCTTAGGCAGGGCCAACACCGGGGAGCTGTTTTTT
CASSLGRANTGELFF
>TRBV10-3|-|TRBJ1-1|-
TGTGCCATCAGTGGGAGGGGCGAGAACACTGAAGCTTTCTTT
CAISGRGENTEAFF